This entry concerns a single T cell receptor beta chain. This clonotype was seen many times. No cognate antigen has been identified for it. Base qualities are not recorded, but no much larger clone differs from it by a single base. This entry comes from a study of T cell repertoires in cytomegalovirus infection (dated by TCRdb to about 2019). With regard to the full study: The peptide stimulations were aimed at well-studied HLA-B-restricted epitopes as well as recently identified HLA-C-restricted CMV epitopes, whose presentation resists viral immunomodulation. Because public TCR beta signatures pointed to carriage of CMV infection together with the matching HLA type, the HLA type of each donor mattered for the analysis. The research as a whole found: In both this cohort and an independent cohort of more than 350 donors, the cumulative frequency of public TCR beta family members distinguished carriers of CMV infection plus the relevant HLA type. The ex vivo response was dominated by HLA-C-restricted CMV-specific TCR beta clonotypes, which also provided the single most frequent clonotype in two of eight donors.

The germline V gene (reference sequence) provides CDR1 SGHAT and CDR2 FQDESV. The CDR3 runs 14 residues from the cysteine to the phenylalanine. Just CDR3 DNA is preserved here, 42 bases in frame from base 1. Trimming takes 4 bases off V and 2 bases off J; junction bases not matched to a gene: 3. This specimen's treatment or condition label, per the study, means: in vitro stimulation with specific CMV peptide epitopes to enrich CMV-specific T cells. Reads for this sample came from an Illumina HiSeq 1500. TCRdb trimmed the raw reads at Q25, called clones with MiXCR and kept productive beta chains. CDR3 protein sequences are deduplicated, and each keeps its most common genes and DNA. The sample contains 250,000 to 300,000 distinct CDR3 sequences, approximately 22% of them found a single time. The top ten clones comprise roughly a fifth of the sample.

This sample comprised cultured PBMCs, obtained from culture after CMV antigen stimulation. Recombination linked TRBV11-1 to TRBJ2-7; TRBD1 agrees with 9 junctional bases. The sequence was obtained from a human donor in good health (CMV status not recorded). Some clones in this sample may be carry-over from other donors' samples. CDR3 region: CASSSGTGPYEQYF. The sequence in DNA is TGTGCCAGCAGCTCCGGGACAGGGCCCTACGAGCAGTACTTC.